One sample yielded the 2 T cell receptor beta chains listed below, sequenced in a study of blood T cell repertoires in COVID-19. Produced via immunoSEQ multiplex PCR; TCRdb's table is partial and in-frame only. The sample lists some 78,000 clones; about 88% were seen once. Sequenced input: peripheral blood. Source of these receptors: a man between 65 and 85 years old with active or convalescent COVID-19.

The chain couples TRBV4-1 to TRBJ1-3; D is ambiguous. Trimming stripped 0 bases from V and 5 bases from J, with 14 bases between. Germline CDR1 and CDR2: MGHRA and YSYEKL. CDR3 length equals 16 residues. The CDR3 is CASSQDRQVARNTIYF. The CDR3 DNA reads as TGCGCCAGCAGCCAAGATCGGCAGGTCGCCCGAAACACCATATATTTT.

This clone was picked up a small number of times. This chain links TRBV7-2 with TRBJ1-4; no firm D call. The germline CDR1 and CDR2 sequences are SGHTA and FQGNSA. V was cut by 2 bases and J by 3 bases, with 10 bases left in between. This CDR3 region has 15 residues. CDR3 protein: CASSLSRGSNEKLFF. In DNA, the CDR3 is TGTGCCAGCAGCTTATCTCGAGGGTCTAATGAAAAACTGTTTTTT.